These T cell receptor beta chains were read from a single sample in a study of OX40 agonist ivuxolimab in advanced cancers. Repertoires were generated with immunoSEQ multiplex PCR, while TCRdb's copy carries only in-frame clones and drops some. The repertoire consists of 50,000 to 55,000 clones, with approximately 78% occurring once and the leading ten covering about 0.69%. The input for sequencing was CD4+ or CD8+ T cells sorted from blood, taken in a trial of the OX40 agonist ivuxolimab. The receptor source for this set is an adult with an advanced solid tumor such as melanoma, head and neck, liver or kidney cancer. CDR3s include the opening cysteine and the closing phenylalanine or tryptophan. The D gene is left open where the match is weak. Clone size, where shown, is once, few, many, or a class for clones that have expanded.

j_gene | v_gene | abundance | d_gene | CDR3nt | CDR3aa
TRBJ2-7 | TRBV6-5 | few | NA | TGTGCCAGCAGGGTGCTACATGGCTCCTACGAGCAGTACTTC | CASRVLHGSYEQYF
TRBJ1-3 | TRBV6-1 | few | NA | TGTGCCAGCAGAAATGGGGACACCATATATTTT | CASRNGDTIYF
TRBJ1-4 | TRBV6-5 | NA | TRBD1 | TGTGCCAGCAGTTTGGACAGGGGAGAAGGAAAACTGTTTTTT | CASSLDRGEGKLFF
TRBJ1-2 | TRBV4-1 | NA | NA | TGCGCCAGCAGCCAAACTTATGGACTTGGCGGCTACACCTTC | CASSQTYGLGGYTF
TRBJ2-7 | TRBV5-1 | once | NA | TGCGCCAGCAGCTTGGACGTCAAATTCTACGAGCAGTACTTC | CASSLDVKFYEQYF
TRBJ2-1 | TRBV5-1 | NA | NA | TGCGCCAGCAGCTTGGGTAGCGAGGGATACAATGAGCAGTTCTTC | CASSLGSEGYNEQFF
TRBJ2-7 | TRBV5-4 | NA | TRBD1 | TGTGCCAGCAGCTTGGGATTGGGACAGACCTACGAGCAGTACTTC | CASSLGLGQTYEQYF
TRBJ2-7 | TRBV15 | NA | NA | TGTGCCACCAGGAAAGCGAGATCCTACGAGCAGTACTTC | CATRKARSYEQYF
TRBJ2-7 | TRBV6-1 | NA | TRBD1 | TGTGCCAGCAGCCTGACAGGGGCCCTCTACGAGCAGTACTTC | CASSLTGALYEQYF
TRBJ1-5 | TRBV6-5 | NA | TRBD1 | TGTGCCAGCAGGAGGACAGGGGAAAGCAATCAGCCCCAGCATTTT | CASRRTGESNQPQHF